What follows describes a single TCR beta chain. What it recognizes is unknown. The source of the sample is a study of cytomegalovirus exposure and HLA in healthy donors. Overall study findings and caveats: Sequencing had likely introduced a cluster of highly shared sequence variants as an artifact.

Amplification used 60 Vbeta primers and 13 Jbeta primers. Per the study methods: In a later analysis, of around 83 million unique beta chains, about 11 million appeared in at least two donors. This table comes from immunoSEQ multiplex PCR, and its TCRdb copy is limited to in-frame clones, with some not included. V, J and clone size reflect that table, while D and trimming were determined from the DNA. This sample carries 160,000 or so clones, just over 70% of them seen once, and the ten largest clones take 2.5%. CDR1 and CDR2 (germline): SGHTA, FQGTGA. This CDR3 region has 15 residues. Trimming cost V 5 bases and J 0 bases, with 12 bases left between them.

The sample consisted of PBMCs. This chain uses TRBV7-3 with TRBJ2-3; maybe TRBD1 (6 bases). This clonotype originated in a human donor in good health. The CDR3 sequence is CASSRNRVSTDTQYF. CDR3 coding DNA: TGTGCCAGCAGCCGGAACAGGGTGAGCACAGATACGCAGTATTTT.